Sequencing of this T cell receptor beta chain was carried out in a study of multiple sclerosis patients with progressive multifocal leukoencephalopathy. The time point was: before natalizumab initiation. Every listed patient previously received interferon beta; all PML patients were women. For this clone: Antigen: not known.

The survey-level immunoSEQ assay was used. Spiked into each PCR were synthetic inline TR CDR3 controls of all V-J pairings. Clones were read by immunoSEQ multiplex PCR, and TCRdb kept only the in-frame ones, dropping some. The profile shows 25,000 to 35,000 clones, more than 75% of them singletons. The CDR3 extends over 13 amino acids. CDR1 and CDR2 from the germline V gene are LGHNA and YSLEER. V was pared by 0 bases and J by 7 bases, with 7 bases between. Study-level points and caveats: In most PML patients, TRB repertoires appeared less diverse by entropy.

The genes are TRBV4-3 and TRBJ1-5; D remains ambiguous. The origin of this receptor is a human donor with multiple sclerosis. Sequencing was carried out using PBMCs. The CDR3 region is CASSQDAGQPQHF. The CDR3 DNA follows: TGCGCCAGCAGCCAAGATGCGGGGCAGCCCCAGCATTTT.